The 21 T cell receptor beta chains below come from one sample, sequenced in a study of T cell responses to AZD1222 COVID-19 vaccine. This table comes from immunoSEQ multiplex PCR, and its TCRdb copy is limited to in-frame clones, with some not included. The sample includes some 150,000 clones, 65% to 90% of them seen just once. Sequences were derived from peripheral blood, sampled 28 days after the second dose of the MenACWY control vaccine. These receptor sequences come from an adult who received the MenACWY meningococcal vaccine as a control.

Here the CDR3 DNA reads TGTGCCAGCAGTCGACTAGCAAGGGAGCTGTTTTTT. Translating it yields CASSRLARELFF. The chain recombines TRBV2 with TRBJ2-2, with 7 bases lining up with TRBD2. The CDR3 contains 12 residues. V was clipped by 5 bases and J by 9 bases; unmatched bases: 3. Germline-derived CDR1 and CDR2 are SNHLY and FYNNEI.

This clone was seen only a few times. The V and J genes are TRBV9 and TRBJ2-2; no clear D. Germline CDR1 is SGDLS and CDR2 is YYNGEE. This CDR3 has 13 residues. With 4 bases removed from V and 4 bases from J, the gap between germline ends came to 8 bases. The CDR3 spells CASSLAVTGELFF. CDR3 nucleotides: TGTGCCAGCAGCCTCGCGGTCACCGGGGAGCTGTTTTTT.

The J gene is TRBJ1-4, the V gene TRBV4-2; weak D call: TRBD1 (6 bases). Germline CDR1 is LGHNA and CDR2 is YNFKEQ. The CDR3 has 13 residues. Trimming stripped 3 bases from V and 5 bases from J, with 7 bases between. The DNA for the CDR3 is TGTGCCAGCAGCCAGCAGGGGAATGAAAAACTGTTTTTT. Protein product: CASSQQGNEKLFF.

Note on this clone: The sample has other DNA sequences that encode this CDR3 too. This sequence joins TRBV18 and TRBJ1-5, with a tentative D call TRBD1 (6 bases). The CDR3 is made up of 17 amino acids. Germline CDR1 reads KGHSH; CDR2 reads LQKENI. V lost 0 bases and J 1 base, leaving 13 bases between the germline ends. The CDR3 region has the DNA TGTGCCAGCTCACCACCGGGCGGACAGAGGAGCAATCAGCCCCAGCATTTT. Translation: CASSPPGGQRSNQPQHF.

This clone was counted between two and nine times. The junction does not match germline at one end; this may be a read error. The rearrangement links TRBV12-3 or TRBV12-4 to TRBJ2-3, with a tentative D call TRBD2 (5 bases). The CDR3 has 13 residues. DNA for the CDR3: TGTGCCACCAGTCAGGAGCGGACAGATACGCAGTATTTT. Translating gives CATSQERTDTQYF.

The chain combines TRBV9 with TRBJ2-3; D not resolved. The CDR3 loop spans 16 amino acids. Germline CDR1 and CDR2: SGDLS and YYNGEE. Trimming left V 0 bases short and J 8 bases short, with 19 bases between. CDR3 sequence: CASSVEGSLRLGTQYF. CDR3 bases: TGTGCCAGCAGCGTAGAGGGCTCCCTGCGCCTTGGTACGCAGTATTTT. Supplemented by reference TRBV9 and TRBJ2-3, the full variable domain reads DSGVTQTPKHLITATGQRVTLRCSPRSGDLSVYWYQQSLDQGLQFLIQYYNGEERAKGNILERFSAQQFPDLHSELNLSSLELGDSALYFCASSVEGSLRLGTQYFGPGTRLTVL.

V is TRBV5-1 and J is TRBJ1-3, with 10 bases matching TRBD1. Losses at the gene ends were 5 bases for V and 3 bases for J; bases not matched to a gene: 11. Germline loops: CDR1 SGHRS, CDR2 YFSETQ. The CDR3 has 17 residues. The CDR3 coding sequence is TGCGCCAGCAGTTGGATAGCGGGACAGGGGAGTGGAAACACCATATATTTT. Its protein product is CASSWIAGQGSGNTIYF. Combining the CDR3 with reference TRBV5-1 and TRBJ1-3 gives the whole variable domain KAGVTQTPRYLIKTRGQQVTLSCSPISGHRSVSWYQQTPGQGLQFLFEYFSETQRNKGNFPGRFSGRQFSNSRSEMNVSTLELGDSALYLCASSWIAGQGSGNTIYFGEGSWLTVV.

The V gene is TRBV7-2, the J gene TRBJ2-1; 8 positions match TRBD2. CDR1 SGHTA and CDR2 FQGNSA come from the germline V gene. V trimming: 4 bases; J trimming: 0 bases; junction bases outside the gene matches: 11. CDR3 length: 18 amino acids. As DNA, the CDR3 is TGTGCCAGCAGCTGGCGCAATAGCGGGGCAAGCTCCTACAATGAGCAGTTCTTC. This gives the protein CASSWRNSGASSYNEQFF.

V is TRBV5-5 and J is TRBJ1-4; D remains unclear. Germline values: CDR1 SGHKS, CDR2 YYEKEE (reference sequence). V gave up 5 bases and J gave up 8 bases, with 10 bases separating them. This CDR3 spans 12 amino acids. The CDR3 protein is CASRTIGEKLFF. The CDR3 coding sequence is TGTGCCAGCAGGACAATAGGCGAAAAACTGTTTTTT.

J is TRBJ2-5 and V is TRBV5-6, with TRBD2 matching over 7 bases. The CDR3 runs to 15 residues. Trimming took 4 bases from V and 0 from J; bases not matched to a gene: 6. Germline lookup yields CDR1 SGHDT and CDR2 YYEEEE. The CDR3 is CASSQRGWYQETQYF. As DNA, the CDR3 is TGTGCCAGCAGCCAGCGGGGCTGGTACCAAGAGACCCAGTACTTC.

The CDR3 nucleotides read TGCGCCAGCAGCTTGGGAGCAGGGAGGACTGAAGCTTTCTTT. This gives the protein CASSLGAGRTEAFF. The V gene is TRBV5-1, the J gene TRBJ1-1; perhaps TRBD1 as D (5 bases). This CDR3 contains 14 residues. V lost 0 bases and J lost 5, with 11 bases in between. Germline V CDR1 and CDR2: SGHRS, YFSETQ.

This clone has only a few counts. The V call is TRBV19, the J call TRBJ2-4; 10 bases line up with TRBD1. V shed 5 bases, J shed 8 bases, and the junction held 6 bases outside the gene matches. The CDR3 length is 14 residues. Germline values: CDR1 LNHDA, CDR2 SQIVND (reference sequence). The CDR3: CASSSGQGLDIQYF. In nucleotides, the CDR3 is TGTGCCAGTAGTTCGGGACAGGGGTTAGACATTCAGTACTTC.

The chain couples TRBV2 to TRBJ2-7; D not certain. V was trimmed by 3 bases and J by 10 bases, leaving 10 bases between them. Germline assignment: CDR1 SNHLY and CDR2 FYNNEI. This CDR3 contains 11 residues. CDR3 protein: CASSEVGDQYV. The CDR3 DNA is TGTGCCAGCAGTGAGGTTGGGGATCAGTACGTC.

The rearrangement uses TRBV7-3 and TRBJ2-7, with 9 bases matching TRBD1. The length of the CDR3 is 15 residues. Germline CDR1 reads SGHTA; CDR2 reads FQGTGA. The trim removed 4 bases at V and 0 bases at J, leaving 4 bases unmatched. DNA for the CDR3: TGTGCCAGCAGCTCGGGACAGGGTAACTCCTACGAGCAGTACTTC. It is translated as CASSSGQGNSYEQYF. The variable domain in full, completed from reference TRBV7-3 and TRBJ2-7, reads GAGVSQTPSNKVTEKGKYVELRCDPISGHTALYWYRQSLGQGPEFLIYFQGTGAADDSGLPNDRFFAVRPEGSVSTLKIQRTERGDSAVYLCASSSGQGNSYEQYFGPGTRLTVT.

The chain is built from TRBV6-2 or TRBV6-3 and TRBJ2-7; 7 bases are shared with TRBD2. Germline V CDR1 and CDR2: MNHEY, SVGEGT. The CDR3 spans 13 residues. Germline trimming cut 0 bases from V and 6 bases from J; bases unmatched to any gene: 2. The CDR3 reads CASSYSGLLEQYF. The DNA of the CDR3 is TGTGCCAGCAGTTACTCGGGACTACTCGAGCAGTACTTC.

The chain is built from TRBV4-2 and TRBJ2-1, with TRBD2 matching 12 bases. This CDR3 spans 14 amino acids. The J segment lost 7 bases and the V segment lost 4 bases, leaving 2 bases of the junction unmatched. Germline assignment: CDR1 LGHNA and CDR2 YNFKEQ. The CDR3 region has the DNA TGTGCCAGCAGCCCAGGGACTAGCGGGAATGAGCAGTTCTTC. Residues: CASSPGTSGNEQFF.

The V and J genes are TRBV18 and TRBJ2-2; D is possibly TRBD2 (5 bases). The CDR3 sequence is 13 residues long. Per germline, CDR1 KGHSH and CDR2 LQKENI. Trimming cost V 3 bases and J 5 bases, with 7 bases left between them. For the CDR3, the DNA is TGTGCCAGCTCACCGGACTTGACCGGGGAGCTGTTTTTT. The encoded protein is CASSPDLTGELFF.

This rearrangement joins TRBV5-4 to TRBJ1-2; D is uncertain. Germline CDR1 SGHNT, CDR2 YYREEE (reference sequence). The CDR3 consists of 13 residues. The germline V and J ends were trimmed by 4 bases and 4 bases, with 11 bases remaining between them. This chain's CDR3 is CASSLTSGYGYTF. The CDR3 nucleotides read TGTGCCAGCAGCCTGACCTCGGGCTATGGCTACACCTTC.

This chain links TRBV4-1 with TRBJ2-5; 8 bases line up with TRBD2. V dropped 5 bases and J dropped 5; count of bases not matched to a gene: 22. In germline, CDR1 is MGHRA, CDR2 YSYEKL. The CDR3 runs to 19 residues. CDR3 nucleotide sequence: TGCGCCAGCAGCTCCCTCCTCCGGGAGGGCCTTTTGGTGGAGGAGACCCAGTACTTC. Translating gives CASSSLLREGLLVEETQYF.

This chain connects TRBV13 to TRBJ1-1; D is ambiguous. The ends were cut back, 4 bases at V and 0 bases at J, with 15 bases in the middle. Germline V CDR1 and CDR2: PRHDT, FYEKMQ (reference sequence). The CDR3 extends over 16 amino acids. CDR3 sequence (DNA): TGTGCCAGCAGCTCAATCCTGACCGGGATGAACACTGAAGCTTTCTTT. This codes for CASSSILTGMNTEAFF.

This chain uses TRBV7-2 with TRBJ1-2, with D possibly TRBD1 on 5 matching bases. Trimming took off 5 bases at V and 5 bases at J, with 18 bases between the two ends. CDR1 and CDR2 from the germline V gene are SGHTA and FQGNSA. The CDR3 runs to 15 residues. The CDR3 sequence is CASSPSRGVGYGYTF. The CDR3 region has the DNA TGTGCCAGCAGCCCGTCACGGGGGGTGGGGTATGGCTACACCTTC.